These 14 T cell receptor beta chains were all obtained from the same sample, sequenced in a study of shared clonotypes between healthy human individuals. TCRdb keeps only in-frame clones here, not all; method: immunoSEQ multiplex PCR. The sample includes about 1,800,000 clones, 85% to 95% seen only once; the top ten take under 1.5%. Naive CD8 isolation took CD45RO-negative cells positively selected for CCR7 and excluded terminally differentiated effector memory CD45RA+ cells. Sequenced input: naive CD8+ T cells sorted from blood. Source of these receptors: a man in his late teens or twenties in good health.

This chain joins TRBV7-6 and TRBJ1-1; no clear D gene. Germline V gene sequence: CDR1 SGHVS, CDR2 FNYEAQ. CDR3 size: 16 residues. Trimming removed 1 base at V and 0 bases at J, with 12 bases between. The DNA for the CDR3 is TGTGCCAGCAGCTTAGAATTGGGCAGCATGAACACTGAAGCTTTCTTT. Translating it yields CASSLELGSMNTEAFF.

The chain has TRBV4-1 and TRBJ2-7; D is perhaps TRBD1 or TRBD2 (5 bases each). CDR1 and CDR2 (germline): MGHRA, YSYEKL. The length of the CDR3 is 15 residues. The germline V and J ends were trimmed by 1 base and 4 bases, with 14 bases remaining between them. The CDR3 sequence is CASSQVRDVGYEQYF. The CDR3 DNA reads TGCGCCAGCAGCCAAGTAAGGGACGTTGGTTACGAGCAGTACTTC.

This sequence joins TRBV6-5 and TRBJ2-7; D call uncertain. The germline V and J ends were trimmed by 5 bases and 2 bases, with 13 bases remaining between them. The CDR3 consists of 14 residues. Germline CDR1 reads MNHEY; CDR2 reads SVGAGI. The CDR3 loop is CASSDDLKPYEQYF. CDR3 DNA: TGTGCCAGCAGTGATGACCTTAAACCCTACGAGCAGTACTTC.

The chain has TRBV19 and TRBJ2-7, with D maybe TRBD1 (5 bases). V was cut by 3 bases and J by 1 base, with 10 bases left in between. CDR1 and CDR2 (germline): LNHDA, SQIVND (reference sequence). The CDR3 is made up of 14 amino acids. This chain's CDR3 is CASSIYSGSYEQYF. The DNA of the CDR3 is TGTGCCAGTAGTATCTACTCAGGGTCCTACGAGCAGTACTTC.

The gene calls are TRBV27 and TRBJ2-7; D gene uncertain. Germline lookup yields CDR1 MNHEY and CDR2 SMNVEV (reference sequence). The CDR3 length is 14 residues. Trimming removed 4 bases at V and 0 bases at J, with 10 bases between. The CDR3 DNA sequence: TGTGCCAGCAGTTCCTTCCTGGACTCCTACGAGCAGTACTTC. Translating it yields CASSSFLDSYEQYF.

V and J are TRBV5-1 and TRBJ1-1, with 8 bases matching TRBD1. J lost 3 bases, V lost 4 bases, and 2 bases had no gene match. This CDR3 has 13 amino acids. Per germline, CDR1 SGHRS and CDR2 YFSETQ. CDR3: CASSQQGDTEAFF. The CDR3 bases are TGCGCCAGCAGCCAACAGGGGGACACTGAAGCTTTCTTT.

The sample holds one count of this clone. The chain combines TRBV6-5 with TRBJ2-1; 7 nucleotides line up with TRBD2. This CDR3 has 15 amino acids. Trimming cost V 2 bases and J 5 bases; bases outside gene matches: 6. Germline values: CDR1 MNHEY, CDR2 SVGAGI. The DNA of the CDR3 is TGTGCCAGCAGTTACGCGGGAGATGGCAACAATGAGCAGTTCTTC. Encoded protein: CASSYAGDGNNEQFF.

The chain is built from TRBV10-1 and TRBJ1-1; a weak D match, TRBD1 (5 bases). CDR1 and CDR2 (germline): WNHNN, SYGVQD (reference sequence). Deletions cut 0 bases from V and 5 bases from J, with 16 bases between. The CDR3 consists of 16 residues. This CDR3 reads CASSESRAGPRTEAFF. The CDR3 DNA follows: TGCGCCAGCAGTGAGTCCAGGGCAGGGCCGCGAACTGAAGCTTTCTTT.

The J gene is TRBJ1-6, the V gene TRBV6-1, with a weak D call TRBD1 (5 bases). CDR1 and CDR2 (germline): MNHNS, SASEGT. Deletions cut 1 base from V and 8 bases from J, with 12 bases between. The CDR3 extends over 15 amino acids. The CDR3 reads CASSEGLGGYSPLHF. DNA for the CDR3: TGTGCCAGCAGTGAAGGCCTCGGGGGTTATTCACCCCTCCACTTT.

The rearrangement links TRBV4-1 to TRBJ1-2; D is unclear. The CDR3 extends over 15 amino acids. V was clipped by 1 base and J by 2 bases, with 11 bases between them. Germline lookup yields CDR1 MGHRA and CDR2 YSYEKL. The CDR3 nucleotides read TGCGCCAGCAGCCAAGCACAGAATCCCAACTATGGCTACACCTTC. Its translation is CASSQAQNPNYGYTF.

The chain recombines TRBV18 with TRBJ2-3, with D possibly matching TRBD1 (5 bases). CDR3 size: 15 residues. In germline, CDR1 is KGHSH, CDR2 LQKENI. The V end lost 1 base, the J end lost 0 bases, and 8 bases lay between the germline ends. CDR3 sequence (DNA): TGTGCCAGCTCACCACAGGGGCTTAGCACAGATACGCAGTATTTT. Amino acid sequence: CASSPQGLSTDTQYF.

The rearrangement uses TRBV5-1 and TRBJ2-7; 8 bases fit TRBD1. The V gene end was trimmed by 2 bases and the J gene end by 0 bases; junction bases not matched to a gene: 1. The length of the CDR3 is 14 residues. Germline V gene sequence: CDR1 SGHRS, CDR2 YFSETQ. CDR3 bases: TGCGCCAGCAGCTTTACAGGGGGCTCCTACGAGCAGTACTTC. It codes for CASSFTGGSYEQYF.

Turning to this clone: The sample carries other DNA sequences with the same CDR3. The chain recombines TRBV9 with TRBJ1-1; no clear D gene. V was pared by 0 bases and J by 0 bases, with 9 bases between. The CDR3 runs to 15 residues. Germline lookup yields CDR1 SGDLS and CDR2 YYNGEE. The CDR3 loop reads CASSVGGDLNTEAFF. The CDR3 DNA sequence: TGTGCCAGCAGCGTAGGAGGAGACCTGAACACTGAAGCTTTCTTT.

The CDR3 DNA follows: TGTGCCAGCAGCCCCGAGGCCTCCTACGAGCAGTACTTC. Translating it yields CASSPEASYEQYF. The chain couples TRBV13 to TRBJ2-7; no definite D call. V lost 5 bases and J lost 0, with 8 bases in between. Germline V gene sequence: CDR1 PRHDT, CDR2 FYEKMQ (reference sequence). The CDR3 has 13 residues.